The clone carrying this T cell receptor (beta chain) was found a few times. This sample was taken from a study of blood T cell repertoires in COVID-19. Authors' analysis steps: Estimation of nucleated cell counts was performed using reference gene primer amplification. Assay used: immunoSEQ multiplex PCR; TCRdb lists only in-frame clones, some missing. That table is the source of V, J and clone size, and D and trimming were worked out from the DNA. The sample has about 67,000 clones, 80% to 90% seen once. The sample taken for sequencing was peripheral blood. The TCR was taken from a man aged 50 or older with active COVID-19.

The DNA of the CDR3 is TGTGCCAGCAGCCGAGGACAGGCCCGAGACGATGGCTACACCTTC. Its protein is CASSRGQARDDGYTF. The chain uses TRBV7-8 and TRBJ1-2; 7 bases align to TRBD1. Losses at the gene ends were 5 bases for V and 6 bases for J; bases not matched to a gene: 12. The CDR3 contains 15 residues. Germline-derived CDR1 and CDR2 are SGHVS and FQNEAQ.